This T cell receptor (beta chain) was sequenced during a study of blood T cell repertoires in COVID-19. Authors' methods: Estimates of nucleated cell counts were drawn from the amplification of reference gene primers. Some clones are missing from TCRdb's copy, which holds only in-frame ones; the method was immunoSEQ multiplex PCR. The V and J calls and clone size are taken from that table; D and trimming were inferred from the DNA. Of tens of thousands of clones listed, about 81% were seen once; the top ten hold more than 10%. This sequence originates from a human donor in a cohort sampled during active COVID-19. The specimen was peripheral blood.

The CDR3 region has the DNA TGCGCCAGCAGCCAAGATCTGTCAGAAGAGACCCAGTACTTC. Translating it yields CASSQDLSEETQYF. The rearrangement links TRBV4-3 to TRBJ2-5, with no clear D. The germline CDR1 and CDR2 sequences are LGHNA and YSLEER. The V end was cut by 0 bases, the J end by 3 bases, with 8 bases between. The CDR3 spans 14 residues.